What follows are 20 T cell receptor beta chains derived from one specimen sequenced in a study of T cells in Graves' hyperthyroidism and ophthalmopathy. Amplification yielded TCR beta CDR3 regions, with RNA transcripts as the source. The study used the HTBI primer set for a first-round RT-PCR of the TCR CDR3. TCRdb re-analysed the multiplex PCR reads in MiXCR, keeping a single row per CDR3 protein. This sample has 600,000 to 900,000 distinct CDR3 sequences; 16% occur once, and the top ten carry under 9.5%. Material: blood. Receptor source: a young man with Graves' hyperthyroidism.

This clonotype appeared many times. In nucleotides, the CDR3 is TGTGCCAGCAGCTTTTGGCTAGATCCTAAAGAGCAGTACTTC. As protein: CASSFWLDPKEQYF. This sequence joins TRBV11-2 and TRBJ2-7; D gene unclear. The germline V gene has CDR1 SGHAT and CDR2 FQNNGV. The CDR3 spans 14 residues. V was shortened by 3 bases and J by 7 bases, with 16 bases between the two germline ends.

This clonotype has more than one count but fewer than ten. In DNA, the CDR3 is TGTGCCAGCACCGATACAGGGGTGCATTCACCCCTCCACTTT. It yields the protein CASTDTGVHSPLHF. The chain employs TRBV7-9 and TRBJ1-6; 7 bases are shared with TRBD1. V gave up 7 bases and J gave up 8 bases; unmatched junction bases: 8. The CDR3 totals 14 residues. Germline V gene sequence: CDR1 SEHNR, CDR2 FQNEAQ (reference sequence).

The chain carries TRBV20-1 and TRBJ2-7; TRBD2 is a possible D gene (6 bases). The CDR3 has 13 residues. Germline V gene lookup returns CDR1 DFQATT and CDR2 SNEGSKA (reference sequence). CDR3: CGCGAGSSYEQYF. In DNA form, the CDR3 reads TGCGGCTGCGGGGCGGGGAGCTCCTACGAGCAGTACTTC.

In this sample, this clonotype turned up many times. Here the CDR3 reads CASSGTTTEAFF. The DNA for the CDR3 is TGTGCCAGCAGCGGAACTACCACTGAAGCTTTCTTT. The chain links TRBV9 to TRBJ1-1; D call uncertain. The germline V gene has CDR1 SGDLS and CDR2 YYNGEE. The germline V and J ends were trimmed by 3 bases and 4 bases, with 7 bases remaining between them. CDR3 size: 12 residues. The whole variable domain, remainder taken from reference TRBV9 and TRBJ1-1, is DSGVTQTPKHLITATGQRVTLRCSPRSGDLSVYWYQQSLDQGLQFLIQYYNGEERAKGNILERFSAQQFPDLHSELNLSSLELGDSALYFCASSGTTTEAFFGQGTRLTVV.

This rearrangement joins TRBV10-1 to TRBJ2-7; tentatively, D is TRBD2 (6 bases). From germline, CDR1 is WNHNN and CDR2 SYGVQD (reference sequence). Trimming shortened V by 0 bases and J by 6 bases, and 9 bases separated the two germline ends. The CDR3 runs 13 residues. The CDR3 coding sequence is TGCGCCAGCAGTGAGTCTGGTAGCGGCGAGCAGTACTTC. Its translation is CASSESGSGEQYF.

The chain carries TRBV11-3 and TRBJ2-1; D not resolved. Germline V gene lookup returns CDR1 SGHNT and CDR2 YENEEA. This CDR3 is 13 amino acids long. Deletions cut 3 bases from V and 4 bases from J, with 7 bases between. CDR3 region: CASSFSEYNEQFF. Written as DNA, the CDR3 is TGTGCCAGCAGCTTCTCAGAGTACAATGAGCAGTTCTTC.

This clonotype was seen more than once but under ten times. The rearrangement links TRBV29-1 to TRBJ1-1, with D uncertain. Germline CDR1 reads SQVTM; CDR2 reads ANQGSEA. CDR3 length: 8 residues. The CDR3 region is CRSTEAFF. DNA for the CDR3: TGCAGGAGCACTGAAGCTTTCTTT.

Many counts were recorded for this clonotype. The chain combines TRBV2 with TRBJ1-2; D perhaps matches TRBD1 (5 bases). Germline CDR1 reads SNHLY; CDR2 reads FYNNEI. The V end lost 10 bases, the J end lost 8 bases, and 20 bases lay between the germline ends. The CDR3 has 13 residues. The CDR3 DNA reads as TGTGCCACTCACCGGTCGTGGGGGAGCGGCTACACCTTC. Protein: CATHRSWGSGYTF.

The CDR3 DNA sequence: TGCAGCGTTGAGAGAGGACGGCACCAAGAGACCCAGTACTTC. Translated, it gives CSVERGRHQETQYF. V gene TRBV29-1 combines with J gene TRBJ2-5; D unclear. This CDR3 comprises 14 residues. Germline-derived CDR1 and CDR2 are SQVTM and ANQGSEA. V shed 3 bases and J shed 0 bases, with 11 bases lying between them.

This clonotype was observed many times. CDR3 DNA: TGTGCCTGGAGTGTTCAGGGATCCTTGTACGAGCAGTACTTC. Translated, it gives CAWSVQGSLYEQYF. The J gene is TRBJ2-7, the V gene TRBV30; TRBD1 might be the D (5 bases). Germline V gives CDR1 GTSNPN, CDR2 SVGIG (reference sequence). Deletions cut 0 bases from V and 4 bases from J, with 13 bases between. The CDR3 is 14 amino acids.

This clonotype was seen many times. The chain employs TRBV28 and TRBJ2-1; D is perhaps TRBD2 (6 bases). V was cut by 3 bases and J by 2 bases, with 8 bases left in between. The germline CDR1 and CDR2 sequences are MDHEN and SYDVKM. The CDR3 runs 14 residues. The CDR3 sequence is CASSLGEAYNEQFF. CDR3 nucleotide sequence: TGTGCCAGCAGTTTGGGGGAGGCCTACAATGAGCAGTTCTTC.

The chain combines TRBV5-5 with TRBJ2-1, with 15 bases that match TRBD2. CDR1 and CDR2 from the germline V gene are SGHKS and YYEKEE (reference sequence). J lost 2 bases, V lost 4 bases, and 10 bases had no gene match. This CDR3 is 19 amino acids long. CDR3 in amino acids: CASSKLPGLAGGTYNEQFF. The CDR3 nucleotides are TGTGCCAGCAGCAAGTTACCGGGACTAGCGGGAGGTACCTACAATGAGCAGTTCTTC.

This clonotype was counted at least ten times. The V call is TRBV10-3, the J call TRBJ2-7; possibly TRBD1 for D (5 bases). The CDR3 has 12 residues. Germline assignment: CDR1 ENHRY and CDR2 SYGVKD. The germline V and J ends were trimmed by 6 bases and 2 bases, with 8 bases remaining between them. CDR3 nucleotides: TGTGCCATCAGCGGACAAGCCTACGAGCAGTACTTC. Amino acid sequence: CAISGQAYEQYF.

This clonotype was counted ten times or more. The chain carries TRBV12-3 or TRBV12-4 and TRBJ2-7, with 10 nucleotides matching TRBD2. The V segment lost 6 bases and the J segment 3 bases; nucleotides outside the gene matches: 11. The CDR3 sequence is 16 residues long. The CDR3 bases are TGTGCCAGCAGCTCCACCGGGACTAGCGAGTTCTACGAGCAGTACTTC. This translates into CASSSTGTSEFYEQYF.

This clonotype came up many times. The CDR3 sequence is CASSPLAGGPNEQFF. The CDR3 bases are TGTGCCAGCAGCCCCCTAGCGGGAGGGCCCAATGAGCAGTTCTTC. The gene calls are TRBV12-3 or TRBV12-4 and TRBJ2-1; 12 nucleotides match TRBD2. CDR3 length equals 15 residues. Trimming removed 6 bases from V and 6 bases from J; junction bases left unmatched: 6.

The table lists this clonotype with many counts. The chain links TRBV5-6 to TRBJ2-1; D unclear. The V end lost 4 bases, the J end lost 4 bases, and 18 bases lay between the germline ends. Germline CDR1 SGHDT, CDR2 YYEEEE. CDR3 length: 16 amino acids. CDR3 region: CASSEKGWAPYNEQFF. The CDR3 nucleotides read TGTGCCAGCAGCGAAAAAGGGTGGGCCCCTTACAATGAGCAGTTCTTC.

This clonotype was detected many times. The chain couples TRBV28 to TRBJ2-1, with 8 bases aligning to TRBD2. CDR1 is MDHEN, CDR2 SYDVKM, per germline. V shed 3 bases and J 10 bases; nucleotides not matched to a gene: 11. The CDR3 contains 15 residues. As DNA, the CDR3 is TGTGCCAGCAGTTTTAGACTAGCGCGAGAGGGGGAGCAGTTCTTC. The encoded protein is CASSFRLAREGEQFF.

Ten or more counts support this clonotype. The genes are TRBV15 and TRBJ2-1; 10 positions match TRBD2. Germline V gene data show CDR1 as LNHNV and CDR2 as YYDKDF (reference sequence). The V gene end was trimmed by 2 bases and the J gene end by 4 bases; junction bases not matched to a gene: 8. This CDR3 region has 17 residues. CDR3 amino acids: CATSRFPTSGEYNEQFF. DNA for the CDR3: TGTGCCACCAGCAGATTCCCTACTAGCGGGGAATACAATGAGCAGTTCTTC.

The J gene is TRBJ2-1, the V gene TRBV4-1, with 8 bases identical to TRBD2. This CDR3 comprises 14 residues. The germline CDR1 and CDR2 sequences are MGHRA and YSYEKL. The J segment lost 8 bases and the V segment lost 7 bases, leaving 10 bases of the junction unmatched. The CDR3 here is CASTRRGEGHEQFF. In DNA form, the CDR3 reads TGCGCCAGCACCCGGCGGGGGGAGGGGCATGAGCAGTTCTTC.

This rearrangement joins TRBV14 to TRBJ1-1, with D possibly matching TRBD1 (6 bases). There are 14 residues in the CDR3. Per the germline V gene, CDR1 is SGHDN and CDR2 is FVKESK. The V gene lost 1 base and the J gene lost 4 bases, with 10 bases spanning the gap. The CDR3 nucleotides are TGTGCCAGCAGCCAAGCTACAGGGCCCACTGAAGCTTTCTTT. It yields the protein CASSQATGPTEAFF. The complete variable domain, with remaining parts taken from reference TRBV14 and TRBJ1-1, reads EAGVTQFPSHSVIEKGQTVTLRCDPISGHDNLYWYRRVMGKEIKFLLHFVKESKQDESGMPNNRFLAERTGGTYSTLKVQPAELEDSGVYFCASSQATGPTEAFFGQGTRLTVV.